The present entry profiles one T cell receptor (beta chain) with its context. Its antigen is currently unknown. Time point specified: baseline pretreatment blood. This sample's treatment: 15 Gy SBRT to primary tumor, nephrectomy 4 weeks later. This renal cell carcinoma was of the clear cell type. These data originate in a study of radiation and T cells in renal cell carcinoma. About the study: Nephrectomy followed 15 Gy stereotactic body radiation by 4 weeks. Notes on the study in general: Top tumor clonotypes rose in blood 2 weeks post-radiation, then contracted. No pretreatment tumor biopsies were available for baseline clonotypes.

Produced via immunoSEQ multiplex PCR; TCRdb's table is partial and in-frame only. Of about 88,000 clones listed, 86% are singletons. The CDR3 contains 15 residues. CDR1 is PRHDT and CDR2 is FYEKMQ in the germline V gene (reference sequence). The V gene lost 5 bases and the J gene lost 2 bases, with 16 bases spanning the gap. This TCR was sampled from a man aged 45-65 years with renal cell carcinoma. The sample was blood, taken from a patient whose treatment included radiotherapy and nephrectomy. This chain connects TRBV13 to TRBJ2-7, with D possibly matching TRBD1 (6 bases). In DNA, the CDR3 is TGTGCCAGCAGCCGCAGGGGAGCAGGGACCTACGAGCAGTACTTC. Protein: CASSRRGAGTYEQYF.